A selection of T cell receptor beta chains follows, all from one sample in a study of OX40 agonist ivuxolimab in advanced cancers. The repertoire was sequenced with immunoSEQ multiplex PCR; TCRdb's copy has only in-frame clones and lacks some. Of over 55,000 clones detected, around 84% appear once; the ten largest clones hold 8.2%. The sequencing here drew on CD4+ or CD8+ T cells sorted from blood, taken in a trial of the OX40 agonist ivuxolimab. These receptors were collected from an adult with an advanced solid tumor such as melanoma, head and neck, liver or kidney cancer. CDR3s include the opening cysteine and the closing phenylalanine or tryptophan. The D gene is left open where the match is weak. Clone sizes are given selectively: once, few, many, or a class where the clone is expanded.

>NA|TRBD1|TRBV4-2|TRBJ1-5
CASSPKQGADQPQHF
TGTGCCAGCAGCCCAAAACAGGGGGCAGATCAGCCCCAGCATTTT
>NA|NA|TRBV6-5|TRBJ1-3
CASGRHVSGNTIYF
TGTGCCAGCGGGCGACACGTCTCTGGAAACACCATATATTTT
>NA|NA|TRBV30|TRBJ2-7
CAGRGSSYEQYF
TGTGCCGGCCGGGGTAGCTCCTACGAGCAGTACTTC
>few|NA|TRBV6-5|TRBJ1-4
CASSYSRQGFRELFF
TGTGCCAGCAGTTACTCTCGGCAGGGATTTCGGGAACTGTTTTTT
>NA|TRBD1|TRBV27|TRBJ2-5
CASSLQGAETQYF
TGTGCCAGCAGTTTACAGGGGGCAGAGACCCAGTACTTC
>NA|NA|TRBV19|TRBJ1-1
CATRTAYTEAFF
TGTGCCACCCGGACAGCCTACACTGAAGCTTTCTTT
>NA|NA|TRBV7-2|TRBJ2-3
CASSQRGRSSGTDTQYF
TGTGCCAGCAGCCAACGGGGGAGGAGTTCGGGGACAGATACGCAGTATTTT
>NA|NA|TRBV5-5|TRBJ2-3
CASSFTGPATDTQYF
TGTGCCAGCAGCTTCACGGGACCAGCCACGGATACGCAGTATTTT
>NA|TRBD1|TRBV15|TRBJ1-3
CATSRASTGAGNTIYF
TGTGCCACCAGCAGAGCTTCGACAGGGGCTGGAAACACCATATATTTT
>NA|NA|TRBV4-3|TRBJ2-1
CASSQGRLSNEQFF
TGCGCCAGCAGCCAAGGGCGCCTTAGCAATGAGCAGTTCTTC
>NA|TRBD2|TRBV4-2|TRBJ2-3
CASSQDPGLAGGEDTQYF
TGTGCCAGCAGCCAAGATCCGGGACTAGCGGGGGGGGAAGATACGCAGTATTTT
>NA|NA|TRBV7-2|TRBJ1-3
CASSAPGPQRPGNTIYF
TGTGCCAGCAGCGCCCCGGGCCCCCAGCGGCCTGGAAACACCATATATTTT
>NA|TRBD2|TRBV19|TRBJ2-1
CASSRTSGGAGYNEQFF
TGTGCCAGCTCCAGGACTAGCGGGGGGGCTGGGTACAATGAGCAGTTCTTC
>NA|NA|TRBV7-2|TRBJ1-1
CASSLVGWNTEAFF
TGTGCCAGCAGCTTAGTGGGATGGAACACTGAAGCTTTCTTT
>NA|TRBD1|TRBV9|TRBJ1-2
CASSATGPYGYTF
TGTGCCAGCAGCGCGACAGGGCCCTATGGCTACACCTTC